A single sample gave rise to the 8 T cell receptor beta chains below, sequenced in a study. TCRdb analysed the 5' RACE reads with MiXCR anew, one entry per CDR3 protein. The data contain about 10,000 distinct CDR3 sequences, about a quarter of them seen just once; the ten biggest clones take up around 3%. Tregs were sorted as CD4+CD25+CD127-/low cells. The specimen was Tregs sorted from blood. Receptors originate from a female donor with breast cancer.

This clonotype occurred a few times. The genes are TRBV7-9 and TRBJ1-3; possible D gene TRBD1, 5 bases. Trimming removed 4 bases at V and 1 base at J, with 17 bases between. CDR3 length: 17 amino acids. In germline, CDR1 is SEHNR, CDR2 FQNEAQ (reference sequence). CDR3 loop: CASSSGYDTASGNTIYF. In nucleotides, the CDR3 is TGTGCCAGCAGCTCAGGGTATGATACCGCATCTGGAAACACCATATATTTT.

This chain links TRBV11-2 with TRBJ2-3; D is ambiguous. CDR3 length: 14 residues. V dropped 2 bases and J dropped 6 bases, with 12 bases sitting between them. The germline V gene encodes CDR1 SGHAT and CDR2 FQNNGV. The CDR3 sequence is CASSLIGHGDTQYF. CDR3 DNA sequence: TGTGCCAGCAGCTTAATCGGCCACGGGGATACGCAGTATTTT.

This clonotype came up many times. CDR3 bases: TGCATGTGGGGTACCATGAACACTGAAGCTTTCTTT. This translates into CMWGTMNTEAFF. The chain joins TRBV29-1 to TRBJ1-1; D is unclear. The germline CDR1 and CDR2 sequences are SQVTM and ANQGSEA. This CDR3 comprises 12 residues.

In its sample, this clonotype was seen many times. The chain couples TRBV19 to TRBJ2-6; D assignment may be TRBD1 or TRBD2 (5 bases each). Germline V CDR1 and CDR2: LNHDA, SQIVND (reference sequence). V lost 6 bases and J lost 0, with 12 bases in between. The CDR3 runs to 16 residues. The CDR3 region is CASRTGATSGANVLTF. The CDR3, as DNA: TGTGCCAGTAGAACCGGGGCAACCTCTGGGGCCAACGTCCTGACTTTC.

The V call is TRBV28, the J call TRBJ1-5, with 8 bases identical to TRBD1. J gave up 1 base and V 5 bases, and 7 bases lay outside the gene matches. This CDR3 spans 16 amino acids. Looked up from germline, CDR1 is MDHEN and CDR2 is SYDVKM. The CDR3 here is CASSGRDRLSNQPQHF. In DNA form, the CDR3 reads TGTGCCAGCAGTGGACGGGACAGGCTAAGCAATCAGCCCCAGCATTTT.

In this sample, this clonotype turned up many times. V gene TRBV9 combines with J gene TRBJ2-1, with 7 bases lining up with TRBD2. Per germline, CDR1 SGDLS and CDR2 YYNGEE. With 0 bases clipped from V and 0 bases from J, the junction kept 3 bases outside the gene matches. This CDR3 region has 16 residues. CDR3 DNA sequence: TGTGCCAGCAGCGTAGCCCTAGCGGCCTCCTACAATGAGCAGTTCTTC. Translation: CASSVALAASYNEQFF.

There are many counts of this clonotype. The CDR3 region has the DNA TGTGCCAGCAGTCCCCCAGGGGACACTGAAGCTTTCTTT. As protein: CASSPPGDTEAFF. The genes are TRBV6-1 and TRBJ1-1; possible D gene TRBD1, 6 bases. The CDR3 sequence is 13 residues long. Trimming took 5 bases from V and 3 from J, leaving 10 bases between them. Germline assignment: CDR1 MNHNS and CDR2 SASEGT.

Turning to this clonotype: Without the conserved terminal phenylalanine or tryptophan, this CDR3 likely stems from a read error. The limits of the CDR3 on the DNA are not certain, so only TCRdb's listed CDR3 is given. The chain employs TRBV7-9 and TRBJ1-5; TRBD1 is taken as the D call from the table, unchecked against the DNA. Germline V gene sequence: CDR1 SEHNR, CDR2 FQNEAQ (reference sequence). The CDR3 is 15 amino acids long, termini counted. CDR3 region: CASSFSAPEEQPQHL.